Included here is one T cell receptor (beta chain) sequence, with context. Its antigen is undetermined. The protocol was immunoSEQ multiplex PCR, while the TCRdb copy is restricted to in-frame clones and leaves out a portion. The sample holds some 120,000 clones, around 80% seen once. Time point here: week 11, during vaccination. Doses consisted of 300 ug of mutant IDH1 20-mer peptide each, paired with topical imiquimod. The record originates from a study of a mutant IDH1 vaccine in newly diagnosed glioma. Looking at the study overall: Vaccination of patients was performed eight times, in weeks 1, 3, 5, 7, 11, 15, 19 and 23. Receipt of radiotherapy, temozolomide, or both preceded the study, and most received both. General study points: Seemingly, pseudoprogression had no relation to changes in the top peripheral T cell clonotypes.

Germline loops: CDR1 MNHEY, CDR2 SVGAGI. V was pared by 7 bases and J by 2 bases, with 7 bases of the junction left unmatched. The CDR3 extends over 14 amino acids. The rearrangement uses TRBV6-5 and TRBJ2-7, with 8 bases identical to TRBD1. Sample: PBMCs, taken from a glioma patient whose treatment included an IDH1 peptide vaccine. This TCR derives from a man aged 35-49 years with glioma. The CDR3 DNA sequence: TGTGCCAGCACCCGCCCGGGACAGGCCTACGAGCAGTACTTC. It codes for CASTRPGQAYEQYF.